This T cell receptor (beta chain) is drawn from a study of glioma-infiltrating T cells after dendritic cell vaccination. Findings of the study overall: The cohort had few patients with full blood and tumor sets.

Germline loops: CDR1 MGHRA, CDR2 YSYEKL. This CDR3 region has 14 residues. V lost 4 bases to trimming and J lost 10 bases, with 17 bases between them. This clone was seen more than once but under ten times. Its antigen is unidentified. The primer mix had 60 V beta and 13 J beta primers. Method: immunoSEQ multiplex PCR; TCRdb's copy keeps in-frame clones and lacks some. The sample has around 96,000 clones, 79% seen once; the top ten hold 5.5% to 7%. Patients had residual fresh-frozen tumor tissue and more than two years of survival data. Blood PBMC samples: pre-vaccination, two weeks post third vaccination, and at tumor progression.

The receptor comes from a human donor with glioblastoma. Sequencing used blood, obtained before dendritic cell vaccination. The V and J genes are TRBV4-1 and TRBJ2-1; TRBD2 might be the D (5 bases). The DNA for the CDR3 is TGCGCCAGCAGCCCATTGGGCTTTCCGGGAGAGCAGTTCTTC. This sequence encodes CASSPLGFPGEQFF.